The 17 T cell receptor beta chains listed next were all sequenced from one sample in a study of blood T cell repertoires in COVID-19. Profiling relied on immunoSEQ multiplex PCR, and the TCRdb table lists in-frame clones only, not all of them. The top ten clones hold 33% of a sample with 40,000 to 45,000 clones, around three quarters of them seen once. Input material: peripheral blood. These TCRs come from a woman aged 80 or over with acute or convalescent COVID-19.

The gene calls are TRBV27 and TRBJ2-7; weak D call: TRBD2 (6 bases). This CDR3 comprises 13 residues. Germline V gives CDR1 MNHEY, CDR2 SMNVEV (reference sequence). Trimming left V 3 bases short and J 3 bases short, with 9 bases between. Written as DNA, the CDR3 is TGTGCCAGCAGTTTCGGACTACTCTACGAGCAGTACTTC. This codes for CASSFGLLYEQYF.

The J gene is TRBJ2-1, the V gene TRBV4-2; D ambiguous. Germline V gene sequence: CDR1 LGHNA, CDR2 YNFKEQ. The CDR3 contains 16 residues. Trimming cost V 0 bases and J 6 bases, with 15 bases left between them. The CDR3 reads CASSQDDARIGNEQFF. The CDR3 DNA follows: TGTGCCAGCAGCCAAGACGACGCTAGAATTGGCAATGAGCAGTTCTTC.

The chain couples TRBV11-2 to TRBJ2-1, with D unresolved. In germline, CDR1 is SGHAT, CDR2 FQNNGV. V was trimmed by 5 bases and J by 4 bases, leaving 15 bases between them. This CDR3 is built from 15 residues. CDR3 protein: CASSIRIRSYNEQFF. As DNA, the CDR3 is TGTGCCAGCAGCATCCGCATCAGGTCGTACAATGAGCAGTTCTTC.

The chain combines TRBV7-9 with TRBJ1-1, with TRBD1 as a possible D gene (5 bases). There are 14 residues in the CDR3. Germline V gives CDR1 SEHNR, CDR2 FQNEAQ (reference sequence). Deletions cut 1 base from V and 8 bases from J, with 14 bases between. CDR3 DNA: TGTGCCAGCAGCTTAGAATCCGGGGGTCGGGAAGCTTTCTTT. Protein product: CASSLESGGREAFF. Variable domain in full (rest from reference TRBV7-9 and TRBJ1-1): DTGVSQNPRHKITKRGQNVTFRCDPISEHNRLYWYRQTLGQGPEFLTYFQNEAQLEKSRLLSDRFSAERPKGSFSTLEIQRTEQGDSAMYLCASSLESGGREAFFGQGTRLTVV.

The chain couples TRBV10-3 to TRBJ1-4, with TRBD1 matching over 8 bases. There are 16 residues in the CDR3. In germline, CDR1 is ENHRY, CDR2 SYGVKD. After removal of 6 bases from V and 1 base from J, the junction contained 7 bases not matched to a gene. CDR3 region: CAIRAGGAGTNEKLFF. The CDR3 DNA follows: TGTGCCATCAGGGCAGGGGGCGCGGGAACTAATGAAAAACTGTTTTTT.

The gene calls are TRBV24-1 and TRBJ2-3; possible D gene TRBD1, 5 bases. The V and J ends lost 1 base and 3 bases respectively, with 10 bases between them. CDR3 length: 15 amino acids. The V gene's germline CDR1 is KGHDR and CDR2 SFDVKD. The CDR3 DNA is TGTGCCACCAGTGATTTTGGTCAGGGAACAGATACGCAGTATTTT. Its protein product is CATSDFGQGTDTQYF.

The sample holds a few counts of this clone. The chain recombines TRBV3-1 (or the pseudogene TRBV3-2) with TRBJ2-2; TRBD1 aligns across 7 bases. The trim removed 5 bases at V and 3 bases at J, leaving 3 bases unmatched. CDR1 is LGHDT and CDR2 is YNNKEL in the germline V gene (reference sequence). The CDR3 is 14 residues long. The CDR3 nucleotides read TGTGCCAGCAGCTGGGACAGTTACACCGGGGAGCTGTTTTTT. Translation: CASSWDSYTGELFF.

This chain uses TRBV28 with TRBJ2-2; D is unresolved. Trimming shortened V by 6 bases and J by 9 bases, and 8 bases separated the two germline ends. The CDR3 covers 11 residues. The germline V gene has CDR1 MDHEN and CDR2 SYDVKM. CDR3 in DNA: TGTGCCAGCAGGTCCTTTAGGGAGCTGTTTTTT. Translation: CASRSFRELFF.

This clone appeared once. The chain couples TRBV11-3 to TRBJ2-1, with 10 positions matching TRBD2. CDR1 SGHNT and CDR2 YENEEA come from the germline V gene. This CDR3 spans 16 amino acids. Germline trimming cut 5 bases from V and 1 base from J; bases unmatched to any gene: 5. CDR3 nucleotide sequence: TGTGCCAGCAGCCCTAGCGGGAGCTTTTCCTACAATGAGCAGTTCTTC. Encoded protein: CASSPSGSFSYNEQFF.

The chain carries TRBV6-5 and TRBJ1-6; D gene unclear. This CDR3 contains 11 residues. V dropped 6 bases and J dropped 7 bases, with 4 bases sitting between them. Germline-derived CDR1 and CDR2 are MNHEY and SVGAGI. The CDR3 sequence is CASRENSPLHF. The CDR3 DNA sequence: TGTGCCAGCAGGGAGAATTCACCCCTCCACTTT.

This chain links TRBV10-2 with TRBJ2-2; no definite D call. Germline lookup yields CDR1 WSHSY and CDR2 SAAADI. The CDR3 is 14 residues long. The ends were cut back, 2 bases at V and 6 bases at J, with 10 bases in the middle. CDR3 region: CASSEVARPGELFF. The CDR3 DNA follows: TGCGCCAGCAGTGAGGTAGCTCGTCCCGGGGAGCTGTTTTTT.

The chain is built from TRBV10-2 and TRBJ1-2, with 7 nucleotides matching TRBD1. With V trimmed by 7 bases and J by 2 bases, 4 bases remained unmatched. Germline V gene lookup returns CDR1 WSHSY and CDR2 SAAADI. This CDR3 is built from 13 residues. CDR3 region: CASKEGANYGYTF. The CDR3 coding sequence is TGCGCCAGCAAGGAGGGGGCGAACTATGGCTACACCTTC.

This clone was counted once. The rearrangement uses TRBV7-8 and TRBJ2-1, with 14 positions matching TRBD2. Germline loops: CDR1 SGHVS, CDR2 FQNEAQ. With 3 bases clipped from V and 8 bases from J, the junction kept 3 bases outside the gene matches. The CDR3 runs to 15 residues. The CDR3 DNA is TGTGCCAGCAGCTTCGGACTAGCGGGAGGCTATGAGCAGTTCTTC. Amino acid sequence: CASSFGLAGGYEQFF.

J is TRBJ2-1 and V is TRBV6-2 or TRBV6-3, with TRBD2 as a possible D gene (6 bases). The V gene's germline CDR1 is MNHEY and CDR2 SVGEGT. Trimming pared 4 bases from V and 10 bases from J, leaving 20 bases between. The CDR3 totals 15 residues. The CDR3 DNA follows: TGTGCCAGCAGTTCCGGAGGGTCCAGTAGAGGAGAGCAGTTCTTC. Protein product: CASSSGGSSRGEQFF.

This chain connects TRBV7-9 to TRBJ2-2, with TRBD1 as a possible D gene (6 bases). Germline V gene data show CDR1 as SEHNR and CDR2 as FQNEAQ (reference sequence). CDR3 length equals 14 residues. Trimming took 3 bases from V and 5 from J, leaving 10 bases between them. The DNA of the CDR3 is TGTGCCAGCAGCTTTACTCAGGGGACCGGGGAGCTGTTTTTT. Translated: CASSFTQGTGELFF.

The chain joins TRBV24-1 to TRBJ2-1; a possible D gene is TRBD2 (5 bases). The CDR3 has 16 residues. Germline CDR1 and CDR2: KGHDR and SFDVKD. Trimming took off 3 bases at V and 4 bases at J, with 15 bases between the two ends. CDR3 loop: CATSDDWGVYYNEQFF. DNA for the CDR3: TGTGCCACCAGTGATGATTGGGGAGTCTATTACAATGAGCAGTTCTTC.

The rearrangement links TRBV2 to TRBJ2-1; perhaps TRBD2 as D (5 bases). V shed 7 bases and J shed 4 bases, with 11 bases lying between them. Germline V gene data show CDR1 as SNHLY and CDR2 as FYNNEI. The CDR3 contains 13 residues. The CDR3 DNA sequence: TGTGCCAGCACGGAGGTGGGGTACAATGAGCAGTTCTTC. It specifies CASTEVGYNEQFF.